This TCR beta chain was observed in a study of blood T cell repertoires in COVID-19. Across the whole study: The origin of the acute and convalescent COVID-19 samples was the United States, Italy and Spain.

In the authors' workflow: Reference gene primer amplification gave nucleated cell count estimates. Measured with immunoSEQ multiplex PCR; TCRdb has only the in-frame clones, and not every one. That table supplies the V and J calls and clone size; D and trimming were determined from the DNA. The sample has more than 250,000 clones, roughly 85% seen once; the top ten hold less than 6%. Cohorts were based on clinical histories the participants reported. The CDR3 contains 16 residues. CDR1 and CDR2 from the germline V gene are SEHNR and FQNEAQ (reference sequence). Trimming took off 3 bases at V and 4 bases at J, with 18 bases between the two ends.

What was sequenced was PBMCs or T cells enriched from blood (not recorded which). The sequence was collected from a woman in her 30s who had recovered from COVID-19. The rearrangement uses TRBV7-9 and TRBJ1-1; D is possibly TRBD1 (6 bases). The CDR3 sequence is CASSLAAGAIGTEAFF. The CDR3 coding sequence is TGTGCCAGCAGCTTGGCGGCGGGGGCGATTGGCACTGAAGCTTTCTTT.